The 22 T cell receptor beta chains in this list originate from one sample, sequenced in a study of T cell responses to AZD1222 COVID-19 vaccine. The protocol was immunoSEQ multiplex PCR, while the TCRdb copy is restricted to in-frame clones and leaves out a portion. There are approximately 130,000 clones in the sample; roughly nine tenths occur only once, and 9.5% lies in the top ten. Sequencing was performed on peripheral blood, taken 28 days after the second AZD1222 dose. The receptors here all came from an adult who received the AZD1222 COVID-19 vaccine.

The chain couples TRBV3-1 (or the pseudogene TRBV3-2) to TRBJ1-2, with 8 bases lining up with TRBD1. This CDR3 spans 14 amino acids. Germline CDR1 and CDR2: LGHDT and YNNKEL (reference sequence). V trimming: 4 bases; J trimming: 3 bases; junction bases outside the gene matches: 4. CDR3 DNA: TGTGCCAGCAGCCGATTACAGGGGGACTATGGCTACACCTTC. This encodes CASSRLQGDYGYTF.

This chain joins TRBV6-5 and TRBJ1-1; unclear D gene. Trimming took off 0 bases at V and 1 base at J, with 9 bases between the two ends. The CDR3 is 15 residues long. The germline gives CDR1 MNHEY, CDR2 SVGAGI. This CDR3 reads CASSYSVAPNTEAFF. CDR3 in DNA: TGTGCCAGCAGTTACTCGGTGGCACCGAACACTGAAGCTTTCTTT.

The chain uses TRBV12-3 or TRBV12-4 and TRBJ2-7, with 11 bases lining up with TRBD2. Trimming removed 10 bases from V and 0 bases from J; junction bases left unmatched: 2. The CDR3 length is 13 residues. Written as DNA, the CDR3 is TGTGCCATAGGGACTAGCGGCTCCTACGAGCAGTACTTC. Its protein product is CAIGTSGSYEQYF.

The CDR3 reads CSVERDFRGNYGYTF. The CDR3 DNA follows: TGCAGCGTTGAACGGGACTTTAGGGGCAACTATGGCTACACCTTC. The chain combines TRBV29-1 with TRBJ1-2; weak D call: TRBD1 (5 bases). Trimming shortened V by 2 bases and J by 2 bases, and 15 bases separated the two germline ends. This CDR3 contains 15 residues. The germline V gene has CDR1 SQVTM and CDR2 ANQGSEA.

This chain connects TRBV4-2 to TRBJ1-6; 9 nucleotides match TRBD1. The CDR3 covers 14 residues. V lost 4 bases to trimming and J lost 7 bases; unmatched junction nucleotides: 2. Looked up from germline, CDR1 is LGHNA and CDR2 is YNFKEQ. The CDR3 protein is CASSPGQGNSPLHF. CDR3 sequence (DNA): TGTGCCAGCAGCCCTGGACAGGGGAATTCACCCCTCCACTTT.

J is TRBJ1-1 and V is TRBV5-4, with D perhaps TRBD1 (5 bases). Trimming removed 0 bases from V and 3 bases from J, with 12 bases in between. The CDR3 is 15 residues long. CDR1 SGHNT and CDR2 YYREEE come from the germline V gene (reference sequence). CDR3 bases: TGTGCCAGCAGCTTGGGGGGGTCATGGGACACTGAAGCTTTCTTT. Its protein is CASSLGGSWDTEAFF.

The rearrangement links TRBV20-1 to TRBJ1-5, with D possibly matching TRBD1 (6 bases). Per the germline V gene, CDR1 is DFQATT and CDR2 is SNEGSKA (reference sequence). Trimming shortened V by 3 bases and J by 5 bases, and 23 bases separated the two germline ends. The CDR3 length is 17 residues. The CDR3 loop is CSASRPTGQSKDQPQHF. The CDR3 nucleotides read TGCAGTGCTAGTCGCCCTACTGGACAGTCGAAAGATCAGCCCCAGCATTTT.

The table lists this clone with a count of one. V and J are TRBV4-1 and TRBJ2-7; perhaps TRBD1 as D (6 bases). There are 17 residues in the CDR3. Germline lookup yields CDR1 MGHRA and CDR2 YSYEKL. With 3 bases removed from V and 0 bases from J, the gap between germline ends came to 18 bases. CDR3 sequence (DNA): TGCGCCAGCAGCCAGGAAGACATAACCAGGGGCTCCTACGAGCAGTACTTC. Amino acids: CASSQEDITRGSYEQYF.

The rearrangement uses TRBV18 and TRBJ2-7; 8 positions match TRBD1. Germline-derived CDR1 and CDR2 are KGHSH and LQKENI. V was pared by 3 bases and J by 2 bases, with 6 bases of the junction left unmatched. The CDR3 consists of 15 residues. DNA for the CDR3: TGTGCCAGCTCACCTCCGAGACAGGGGACCTACGAGCAGTACTTC. Its protein is CASSPPRQGTYEQYF.

The chain has TRBV6-5 and TRBJ1-1, with a possible D match to TRBD1 (5 bases). Germline values: CDR1 MNHEY, CDR2 SVGAGI. Trimming took 6 bases from V and 7 from J, leaving 15 bases between them. The CDR3 is made up of 13 amino acids. CDR3 sequence (DNA): TGTGCCAGCAGCCAGGAGCGCCAGGGTGAAGCTTTCTTT. It specifies CASSQERQGEAFF.

This clone was counted only a few times. A read error may account for a junction end that differs from germline. The rearrangement uses TRBV7-7 and TRBJ2-7, with 10 bases aligning to TRBD1. Germline V gene lookup returns CDR1 SSHAT and CDR2 FNYEAQ (reference sequence). The CDR3 is made up of 14 amino acids. In DNA, the CDR3 is TGTGCTAGCAGTTCCGGGACAGGGGACCTCGAGCAGTACTTC. It is translated as CASSSGTGDLEQYF.

This chain joins TRBV27 and TRBJ1-1, with 10 bases aligning to TRBD1. Germline trimming cut 2 bases from V and 5 bases from J; bases unmatched to any gene: 11. CDR1 MNHEY and CDR2 SMNVEV come from the germline V gene (reference sequence). The CDR3 length is 17 residues. The CDR3 DNA is TGTGCCAGCAGTTTACCGCGGACAGGGGGAGTAGGGACTGAAGCTTTCTTT. Translation gives CASSLPRTGGVGTEAFF.

The chain has TRBV10-2 and TRBJ1-3; D remains ambiguous. V gave up 11 bases and J gave up 0 bases, with 11 bases separating them. CDR1 and CDR2 from the germline V gene are WSHSY and SAAADI. The CDR3 extends over 13 amino acids. Written as DNA, the CDR3 is TGCGCCTCACCCCCTAACTCTGGAAACACCATATATTTT. This sequence encodes CASPPNSGNTIYF.

V gene TRBV7-2 combines with J gene TRBJ1-1; D is ambiguous. The CDR3 spans 13 residues. CDR1 and CDR2 (germline): SGHTA, FQGNSA. Trimming cost V 3 bases and J 1 base, with 6 bases left between them. The CDR3 coding sequence is TGTGCCAGCAGCTTGTACGGGAACACTGAAGCTTTCTTT. Residues: CASSLYGNTEAFF.

The rearrangement joins TRBV7-2 to TRBJ2-7; 7 nucleotides agree with TRBD2. The CDR3 extends over 16 amino acids. CDR1 SGHTA and CDR2 FQGNSA come from the germline V gene. V dropped 1 base and J dropped 5; count of bases not matched to a gene: 11. CDR3 amino acids: CASSLGGTGGRHEQYF. Here the CDR3 DNA reads TGTGCCAGCAGCTTAGGAGGTACGGGGGGAAGGCACGAGCAGTACTTC. The full variable domain, its missing parts supplied by reference TRBV7-2 and TRBJ2-7, is GAGVSQSPSNKVTEKGKDVELRCDPISGHTALYWYRQSLGQGLEFLIYFQGNSAPDKSGLPSDRFSAERTGGSVSTLTIQRTQQEDSAVYLCASSLGGTGGRHEQYFGPGTRLTVT.

This clone was seen a handful of times. The CDR3 loop is CASSQARLAGRNEQFF. In DNA, the CDR3 is TGTGCCAGCAGCCAAGCGCGACTAGCGGGTCGGAATGAGCAGTTCTTC. The chain couples TRBV3-1 (or the pseudogene TRBV3-2) to TRBJ2-1, with 10 bases matching TRBD2. The CDR3 is 16 residues long. Per the germline V gene, CDR1 is LGHDT and CDR2 is YNNKEL (reference sequence). V lost 1 base to trimming and J lost 7 bases; unmatched junction nucleotides: 7.

The V call is TRBV30, the J call TRBJ1-2; TRBD1 matches 7 bases. In germline, CDR1 is GTSNPN, CDR2 SVGIG (reference sequence). V shed 2 bases and J 0 bases; nucleotides not matched to a gene: 6. This CDR3 has 15 amino acids. The CDR3 DNA follows: TGTGCCTGGAGTTGGACAGGATCATCTAACTATGGCTACACCTTC. Its protein is CAWSWTGSSNYGYTF.

This chain links TRBV6-6 with TRBJ2-1; D ambiguous. The CDR3 is 11 residues long. Trimming pared 7 bases from V and 6 bases from J, leaving 7 bases between. Germline CDR1 and CDR2: MNHNY and SVGAGI (reference sequence). The CDR3 spells CASTNLNEQFF. The CDR3, as DNA: TGTGCCAGCACAAACCTCAATGAGCAGTTCTTC.

This chain links TRBV9 with TRBJ2-5; 11 bases are a match to TRBD1. The J segment lost 5 bases and the V segment lost 0 bases, leaving 6 bases of the junction unmatched. Germline V gives CDR1 SGDLS, CDR2 YYNGEE. The CDR3 is 16 residues long. CDR3 DNA sequence: TGTGCCAGCAGCGTAGGTTGGGGACAGGGGGGTGAGACCCAGTACTTC. Its translation is CASSVGWGQGGETQYF.

In its sample, this clone is medium-sized. This chain links TRBV18 with TRBJ2-2; TRBD1 might be the D (6 bases). Per the germline V gene, CDR1 is KGHSH and CDR2 is LQKENI. V dropped 4 bases and J dropped 1 base, with 22 bases sitting between them. The CDR3 is 19 amino acids. The CDR3 region has the DNA TGTGCCAGCTCACGGGACATTATTCTACACTATAGGAACACCGGGGAGCTGTTTTTT. It specifies CASSRDIILHYRNTGELFF.

This sequence joins TRBV5-4 and TRBJ1-2; 7 nucleotides agree with TRBD1. The junction had 7 bases not matched to a gene; V was cut back by 1 base and J by 4 bases. The germline gives CDR1 SGHNT, CDR2 YYREEE (reference sequence). This CDR3 comprises 15 residues. CDR3 nucleotides: TGTGCCAGCAGCTTGCCCCCGGGACAGCTCTATGGCTACACCTTC. Its protein product is CASSLPPGQLYGYTF.

This sequence joins TRBV6-5 and TRBJ1-2; D is uncertain. The germline V and J ends were trimmed by 2 bases and 5 bases, with 9 bases remaining between them. Per germline, CDR1 MNHEY and CDR2 SVGAGI. The CDR3 consists of 13 residues. The CDR3, as DNA: TGTGCCAGCAGTTACGGAAGCGGGTATGGCTACACCTTC. It specifies CASSYGSGYGYTF.